These 22 T cell receptor beta chains originate from one sample sequenced in a study of blood T cells in healthy people across ages (dated by TCRdb to between 2015 and 2017). Library generation was performed with 5' RACE. This sample was sequenced with an Illumina HiSeq 2500. The second PCR ran for roughly 7 to 11 cycles and used a J-beta primer mix along with a sample-barcoded 5' primer. Using fastp trimming at Q25 and MiXCR clonotype assembly, TCRdb reanalyzed the public sequencing data and kept in-frame beta chains. Each entry is one CDR3 protein sequence, shown with its most common DNA and genes. This sample gives about 680,000 distinct CDR3 sequences in total; around 49% of them show up just once. Around 32% of the sample is taken by the ten largest. Sequenced input: blood. The receptors originated from a woman between 55 and 75 years old in good health.

The gene calls are TRBV20-1 and TRBJ1-2; possible D gene TRBD1, 5 bases. The CDR3 contains 12 residues. Per germline, CDR1 DFQATT and CDR2 SNEGSKA (reference sequence). Trimming removed 0 bases from V and 7 bases from J, with 9 bases in between. The CDR3 nucleotides read TGCAGTGCTAGAGACCAGGGAACTGGCTACACCTTC. Residues: CSARDQGTGYTF.

The chain employs TRBV21-1 and TRBJ2-3; TRBD2, the table's D call, lacks a check against the DNA. TRBV21-1 is an annotated pseudogene. CDR3 length: 14 residues. CDR3 nucleotides: TGTGTCAGCGGGGAGGGACGGAGCGCAGATACGCAGTATTTT. Translated: CVSGEGRSADTQYF.

The CDR3 loop reads CASSFSDRNYEQYF. The CDR3 coding sequence is TGTGCCAGCAGCTTTTCGGACAGGAACTACGAGCAGTACTTC. The rearrangement joins TRBV7-9 to TRBJ2-4; TRBD1 agrees at 7 bases. The tail of the sequence fits TRBJ2-7 better, so the J call may be wrong. This CDR3 region has 14 residues. Germline V gives CDR1 SEHNR, CDR2 FQNEAQ (reference sequence).

The chain has TRBV9 and TRBJ2-5; perhaps TRBD1 as D (6 bases). TRBJ2-4 explains the end of the DNA better; the J call may be wrong. CDR1 is SGDLS and CDR2 is YYNGEE in the germline V gene. There are 15 residues in the CDR3. In DNA form, the CDR3 reads TGTGCCAGCAGCTCGATAGGGGGTGTCAAAAACATTCAGTACTTC. Translation: CASSSIGGVKNIQYF.

This sequence joins TRBV6-6 and TRBJ2-7; 7 bases fit TRBD1. The J segment lost 0 bases and the V segment lost 6 bases, leaving 8 bases of the junction unmatched. The CDR3 runs 15 residues. Germline CDR1 and CDR2: MNHNY and SVGAGI (reference sequence). In DNA, the CDR3 is TGTGCCAGCAGCCCCGGGACAGTGAGCTCCTACGAGCAGTACTTC. Translating it yields CASSPGTVSSYEQYF.

The CDR3 here is CASSFSGGTYNEQFF. The CDR3 DNA reads as TGCGCCAGCAGCTTCAGCGGGGGTACCTACAATGAGCAGTTCTTC. V usage is TRBV5-1 and J usage is TRBJ2-1, with TRBD2 matching 8 bases. CDR1 is SGHRS and CDR2 is YFSETQ in the germline V gene. The CDR3 consists of 15 residues. V dropped 2 bases and J dropped 2; count of bases not matched to a gene: 3.

The CDR3 protein is CSAIGGGRNSYEQYF. CDR3 sequence (DNA): TGCAGTGCTATCGGAGGTGGGCGGAACTCCTACGAGCAGTACTTC. V gene TRBV20-1 combines with J gene TRBJ2-7, with a weak D call TRBD2 (5 bases). The CDR3 extends over 15 amino acids. The V gene lost 4 bases and the J gene lost 0 bases, with 16 bases spanning the gap. In germline, CDR1 is DFQATT, CDR2 SNEGSKA (reference sequence).

This chain joins TRBV9 and TRBJ2-3; TRBD2 aligns across 10 bases. The CDR3 is made up of 16 amino acids. Germline CDR1 reads SGDLS; CDR2 reads YYNGEE. V dropped 4 bases and J dropped 4; count of bases not matched to a gene: 9. The CDR3 protein is CASSPIAGGGADTQYF. The CDR3 coding sequence is TGTGCCAGCAGCCCCATAGCGGGAGGAGGGGCAGATACGCAGTATTTT.

V usage is TRBV7-2 and J usage is TRBJ2-7; a weak D match, TRBD2 (11 bases). Germline CDR1 and CDR2: SGHTA and FQGNSA. The CDR3 has 19 residues. Trimming removed 6 bases at V and 2 bases at J, with 29 bases between. CDR3 loop: CASRPGTGASGRPTYEQYF. In DNA, the CDR3 is TGTGCCAGCAGGCCTGGGACAGGGGCTAGCGGGAGGCCTACCTACGAGCAGTACTTC.

This clonotype has only a few counts. This rearrangement joins TRBV20-1 to TRBJ1-5, with D unclear. The CDR3 length is 14 residues. Trimming left V 7 bases short and J 9 bases short, with 22 bases between. Germline V gene sequence: CDR1 DFQATT, CDR2 SNEGSKA (reference sequence). CDR3 nucleotide sequence: TGCAGTGTTGAAGAGATCGGGGAAATGTGGCCCCAGCATTTT. Amino acid sequence: CSVEEIGEMWPQHF.

The chain joins TRBV24-1 to TRBJ2-5, with D hard to call. CDR1 is KGHDR and CDR2 is SFDVKD in the germline V gene. Trimming took off 0 bases at V and 11 bases at J, with 9 bases between the two ends. The CDR3 spans 12 residues. CDR3 residues: CATSDLIYEQYF. The CDR3, as DNA: TGTGCCACCAGTGATTTGATATATGAGCAGTACTTC.

This clonotype was detected many times. The J gene is TRBJ1-3, the V gene TRBV7-2; D may be TRBD1 (5 bases). The V gene lost 4 bases and the J gene lost 6 bases, with 10 bases spanning the gap. The germline gives CDR1 SGHTA, CDR2 FQGNSA. CDR3 length equals 13 residues. The CDR3, as DNA: TGTGCCAGCAGCTGGGGGGGAGAAAACACCATATATTTT. This encodes CASSWGGENTIYF. Complete variable domain (other parts from reference TRBV7-2 and TRBJ1-3): GAGVSQSPSNKVTEKGKDVELRCDPISGHTALYWYRQSLGQGLEFLIYFQGNSAPDKSGLPSDRFSAERTGGSVSTLTIQRTQQEDSAVYLCASSWGGENTIYFGEGSWLTVV.

In this sample, this clonotype turned up a few times. The chain carries TRBV20-1 and TRBJ2-1, with TRBD1 matching over 10 bases. The J call is doubtful: the DNA matches TRBJ2-7 better. CDR3 length equals 12 residues. CDR1 is DFQATT, CDR2 SNEGSKA, per germline (reference sequence). CDR3 region: CSAQDRGNEQYF. The CDR3 coding sequence is TGCAGTGCTCAGGACAGGGGGAATGAGCAGTACTTC.

The chain carries TRBV27 and TRBJ1-5; D is unresolved. The CDR3 extends over 16 amino acids. Trimming removed 2 bases at V and 7 bases at J, with 18 bases between. Germline V lookup: CDR1 MNHEY, CDR2 SMNVEV (reference sequence). Here the CDR3 reads CASSLGLRTLDQPQHF. In DNA form, the CDR3 reads TGTGCCAGCAGTTTAGGCTTGAGGACCCTAGACCAGCCCCAGCATTTT.

With respect to this clonotype: A read error may explain this, as a much larger clone is one base away. This rearrangement joins TRBV29-1 to TRBJ2-1, with D tentatively TRBD2 (5 bases). Germline values: CDR1 SQVTM, CDR2 ANQGSEA. Trimming removed 8 bases at V and 5 bases at J, with 16 bases between. The CDR3 runs to 13 residues. CDR3 protein: CSTPGLADNEQFF. CDR3 DNA: TGCAGCACCCCGGGCCTAGCAGACAATGAGCAGTTCTTC.

V usage is TRBV29-1 and J usage is TRBJ2-3; TRBD1 is a possible D gene (7 bases). The V gene's germline CDR1 is SQVTM and CDR2 ANQGSEA. The germline V and J ends were trimmed by 4 bases and 1 base, with 18 bases remaining between them. The CDR3 spans 16 residues. The DNA of the CDR3 is TGCAGCGTTGCCCCACGTGGAGGGGGCGGCACAGATACGCAGTATTTT. Translation gives CSVAPRGGGGTDTQYF.

V gene TRBV6-1 combines with J gene TRBJ2-7; D unclear. CDR3 length equals 15 residues. Between the trimmed V and J ends, which lost 1 base and 0 bases, there was a span of 10 bases. Germline lookup yields CDR1 MNHNS and CDR2 SASEGT. Written as DNA, the CDR3 is TGTGCCAGCAGTGAAGGTATAAACAGCTCCTACGAGCAGTACTTC. Translation gives CASSEGINSSYEQYF.

The CDR3 region is CASTGQADYGYTF. In DNA, the CDR3 is TGTGCCAGCACCGGGCAGGCCGACTATGGCTACACCTTC. J is TRBJ1-2 and V is TRBV9, with D unresolved. The CDR3 totals 13 residues. Deletions cut 6 bases from V and 3 bases from J, with 12 bases between. Germline assignment: CDR1 SGDLS and CDR2 YYNGEE. The variable domain in full, completed from reference TRBV9 and TRBJ1-2, reads DSGVTQTPKHLITATGQRVTLRCSPRSGDLSVYWYQQSLDQGLQFLIQYYNGEERAKGNILERFSAQQFPDLHSELNLSSLELGDSALYFCASTGQADYGYTFGSGTRLTVV.

The J gene is TRBJ2-7, the V gene TRBV27; D is possibly TRBD2 (5 bases). Germline V gene lookup returns CDR1 MNHEY and CDR2 SMNVEV (reference sequence). V lost 8 bases and J 0 bases, leaving 14 bases between the germline ends. This CDR3 spans 14 amino acids. In nucleotides, the CDR3 is TGTGCCAGCGCTTGGATGGGAGACTCCTACGAGCAGTACTTC. This codes for CASAWMGDSYEQYF.

This rearrangement joins TRBV7-9 to TRBJ2-3, with D maybe TRBD1 (6 bases). Germline CDR1 and CDR2: SEHNR and FQNEAQ (reference sequence). The CDR3 is made up of 16 amino acids. V was cut by 5 bases and J by 0 bases, with 15 bases left in between. The CDR3: CASSPWTVPSTDTQYF. Here the CDR3 DNA reads TGTGCCAGCAGCCCCTGGACAGTCCCTAGCACAGATACGCAGTATTTT.

This sequence joins TRBV6-1 and TRBJ2-7, with no clear D. The CDR3 is 16 residues long. Germline CDR1 and CDR2: MNHNS and SASEGT. Trimming stripped 4 bases from V and 1 base from J, with 17 bases between. The chain's CDR3 is CASSVWLVESSYEQYF. DNA for the CDR3: TGTGCCAGCAGTGTCTGGCTAGTCGAGTCTTCCTACGAGCAGTACTTC.

V and J are TRBV20-1 and TRBJ2-5; 10 bases fit TRBD2. The J call may be wrong; the DNA end is better matched by TRBJ2-7. This CDR3 region has 15 residues. The germline V gene has CDR1 DFQATT and CDR2 SNEGSKA (reference sequence). CDR3 nucleotides: TGCAGTGCCGGGACGCTAGCGGGAGTAGACTACGAGCAGTACTTC. Its translation: CSAGTLAGVDYEQYF.